These 17 T cell receptor beta chains were all obtained from the same sample, sequenced in a study of blood T cell repertoires in COVID-19. Sequencing used immunoSEQ multiplex PCR; TCRdb keeps in-frame clones, though not all of them. The table records tens of thousands of clones, 80% to 95% of them present only once. Material for sequencing was peripheral blood. Receptor source: a man aged 50-59 years with acute or convalescent COVID-19.

The table lists this clone with a count of one. This rearrangement joins TRBV18 to TRBJ2-2; no reliable D call. Germline CDR1 and CDR2: KGHSH and LQKENI. The V end lost 1 base, the J end lost 5 bases, and 11 bases lay between the germline ends. The CDR3 runs 15 residues. The CDR3 region has the DNA TGTGCCAGCTCACCACGGAGCCCCATAACCGGGGAGCTGTTTTTT. Encoded protein: CASSPRSPITGELFF.

This clone was counted only a few times. The chain links TRBV7-2 to TRBJ2-3; no reliable D call. CDR1 SGHTA and CDR2 FQGNSA come from the germline V gene. Trimming removed 0 bases at V and 2 bases at J, with 6 bases between. CDR3 length equals 14 residues. CDR3 DNA: TGTGCCAGCAGCTTAGCGGAGTACACAGATACGCAGTATTTT. It translates to CASSLAEYTDTQYF. Full variable domain (rest looked up from reference TRBV7-2 and TRBJ2-3): GAGVSQSPSNKVTEKGKDVELRCDPISGHTALYWYRQSLGQGLEFLIYFQGNSAPDKSGLPSDRFSAERTGGSVSTLTIQRTQQEDSAVYLCASSLAEYTDTQYFGPGTRLTVL.

This clone was observed a handful of times. The chain has TRBV13 and TRBJ2-2, with D perhaps TRBD1 (7 bases). Germline CDR1 PRHDT, CDR2 FYEKMQ (reference sequence). The CDR3 loop spans 17 amino acids. Trimming removed 2 bases at V and 2 bases at J, with 15 bases between. In DNA form, the CDR3 reads TGTGCCAGCAGCTTAATGGCGGGACAGATAAACACCGGGGAGCTGTTTTTT. Its protein is CASSLMAGQINTGELFF.

The chain employs TRBV6-5 and TRBJ2-3; D may be TRBD1 (6 bases). The ends were cut back, 5 bases at V and 1 base at J, with 13 bases in the middle. In germline, CDR1 is MNHEY, CDR2 SVGAGI. The CDR3 is made up of 15 amino acids. The CDR3 region has the DNA TGTGCCAGCAGTAGAGACAGGTCAGGCACAGATACGCAGTATTTT. Its protein is CASSRDRSGTDTQYF.

The rearrangement joins TRBV18 to TRBJ1-1; 12 bases line up with TRBD1. CDR1 and CDR2 (germline): KGHSH, LQKENI. Trimming took 4 bases from V and 10 from J; bases not matched to a gene: 7. This CDR3 is built from 14 residues. The CDR3 DNA reads as TGTGCCAGCTCACAACCGGGACAGGGGGCTGGAGCTTTCTTT. It yields the protein CASSQPGQGAGAFF.

The chain couples TRBV20-1 to TRBJ2-7; 9 nucleotides line up with TRBD1. Germline V gene lookup returns CDR1 DFQATT and CDR2 SNEGSKA (reference sequence). J was trimmed by 3 bases and V by 3 bases; bases with no gene match: 6. The CDR3 covers 14 residues. The CDR3, as DNA: TGCAGTGCTAGTTGGGACAGGGAAAGCTACGAGCAGTACTTC. Amino acid sequence: CSASWDRESYEQYF.

The chain carries TRBV5-1 and TRBJ1-2, with 7 bases aligning to TRBD1. With 3 bases clipped from V and 8 bases from J, the junction kept 10 bases outside the gene matches. The germline V gene has CDR1 SGHRS and CDR2 YFSETQ. The CDR3 totals 14 residues. In DNA, the CDR3 is TGCGCCAGCAGCTCTTCCCAGGGGGTCGGCGGCTACACCTTC. It codes for CASSSSQGVGGYTF.

The V gene is TRBV5-1, the J gene TRBJ2-2; 9 bases are a match to TRBD2. V dropped 4 bases and J dropped 1; count of bases not matched to a gene: 2. This CDR3 comprises 15 residues. Germline V gene lookup returns CDR1 SGHRS and CDR2 YFSETQ. In nucleotides, the CDR3 is TGCGCCAGCAGCAGAGCGGGGGGGAACACCGGGGAGCTGTTTTTT. Translating gives CASSRAGGNTGELFF.

V is TRBV3-1 (or the pseudogene TRBV3-2) and J is TRBJ1-1; 8 bases map to TRBD1. The CDR3 is 16 amino acids. The trim removed 2 bases at V and 0 bases at J, leaving 5 bases unmatched. Germline CDR1 LGHDT, CDR2 YNNKEL (reference sequence). The CDR3 coding sequence is TGTGCCAGCAGCCAAACAGGGGGATTAATGAACACTGAAGCTTTCTTT. This encodes CASSQTGGLMNTEAFF.

V is TRBV7-2 and J is TRBJ1-2; D might be TRBD1 (5 bases). CDR1 and CDR2 from the germline V gene are SGHTA and FQGNSA. V was pared by 4 bases and J by 2 bases, with 8 bases between. This CDR3 contains 13 residues. The CDR3 DNA follows: TGTGCCAGCAGCTCCAGGGCCAACTATGGCTACACCTTC. This translates into CASSSRANYGYTF. The whole variable domain, remainder taken from reference TRBV7-2 and TRBJ1-2, is GAGVSQSPSNKVTEKGKDVELRCDPISGHTALYWYRQSLGQGLEFLIYFQGNSAPDKSGLPSDRFSAERTGGSVSTLTIQRTQQEDSAVYLCASSSRANYGYTFGSGTRLTVV.

Here the CDR3 DNA reads TGTGCCAGCAGTTTGCCTGACAGGGGCGGCTACACCTTC. This sequence encodes CASSLPDRGGYTF. V is TRBV12-3 or TRBV12-4 and J is TRBJ1-2; 8 bases fit TRBD1. The V and J ends lost 3 bases and 8 bases, in that order; junction bases with no gene match: 5. The CDR3 is 13 residues long.

The gene calls are TRBV5-1 and TRBJ2-2, with TRBD2 matching over 9 bases. The germline V gene encodes CDR1 SGHRS and CDR2 YFSETQ. V lost 4 bases, J lost 2 bases, and 12 bases stayed unmatched. The CDR3 spans 18 residues. The chain's CDR3 is CASSGRVLAGSNTGELFF. CDR3 bases: TGCGCCAGCAGCGGGAGGGTGCTAGCGGGAAGTAACACCGGGGAGCTGTTTTTT.

V usage is TRBV6-1 and J usage is TRBJ1-1; 9 bases are shared with TRBD1. From germline, CDR1 is MNHNS and CDR2 SASEGT. CDR3 length: 16 residues. V lost 4 bases, J lost 4 bases, and 10 bases stayed unmatched. This CDR3 reads CASSGSWDRVSTEAFF. The CDR3 DNA reads as TGTGCCAGCAGTGGGAGCTGGGACAGGGTGAGCACTGAAGCTTTCTTT.

This sequence joins TRBV3-1 (or the pseudogene TRBV3-2) and TRBJ2-5; TRBD1 matches 9 bases. Trimming took 4 bases from V and 6 from J; bases not matched to a gene: 9. Germline CDR1 LGHDT, CDR2 YNNKEL (reference sequence). CDR3 length: 15 residues. CDR3 region: CASSPDGTGSQTQYF. The CDR3 nucleotides read TGTGCCAGCAGCCCCGATGGGACAGGGTCGCAGACCCAGTACTTC.

The chain joins TRBV6-4 to TRBJ2-3, with 8 bases that match TRBD2. V lost 3 bases, J lost 2 bases, and 4 bases stayed unmatched. Germline CDR1 MRHNA, CDR2 SNTAGT. The CDR3 contains 15 residues. The DNA for the CDR3 is TGTGCCAGCAGTGAGCGGGGGGCATTCACAGATACGCAGTATTTT. Its translation: CASSERGAFTDTQYF.

This chain joins TRBV24-1 and TRBJ2-3, with 7 bases identical to TRBD1. CDR1 is KGHDR and CDR2 is SFDVKD in the germline V gene. V lost 4 bases and J lost 4; bases outside the gene matches: 10. The CDR3 is made up of 16 amino acids. CDR3 in DNA: TGTGCCACCAGTGAAAACCCGACAGGGTCCGCAGATACGCAGTATTTT. This sequence encodes CATSENPTGSADTQYF.

This clone was detected only once. This CDR3 is CASRTGLSTDTQYF. CDR3 DNA: TGTGCCAGTAGGACAGGGTTGAGCACAGATACGCAGTATTTT. V and J are TRBV19 and TRBJ2-3, with 7 nucleotides matching TRBD1. The V gene end was trimmed by 6 bases and the J gene end by 0 bases; junction bases not matched to a gene: 3. CDR1 is LNHDA and CDR2 is SQIVND in the germline V gene (reference sequence). CDR3 length: 14 residues.